Each of the 5 T cell receptor beta chains below was sequenced from the same sample in a study of blood T cell repertoires in COVID-19. TCRdb's table, derived via immunoSEQ multiplex PCR, lists solely in-frame clones and lacks some. This sample has 100,000 to 150,000 clones; over 75% occur once, and the top ten carry roughly 1.2%. The sequencing sample was made of peripheral blood. The origin of the receptors is a woman of 80 years or more with acute or convalescent COVID-19.

The V call is TRBV15, the J call TRBJ2-7, with 9 bases aligning to TRBD1. The CDR3 is 23 residues long. Germline V CDR1 and CDR2: LNHNV, YYDKDF (reference sequence). The V and J ends lost 5 bases and 3 bases, in that order; junction bases with no gene match: 32. CDR3 in DNA: TGTGCCACCAGCGATGGGCCGGGACAGGGATCCCTTAGCGGGTCCTTTTCCATCTACGAGCAGTACTTC. It is translated as CATSDGPGQGSLSGSFSIYEQYF.

V and J are TRBV19 and TRBJ2-1; the match to TRBD2 covers 12 bases. This CDR3 region has 16 residues. The V gene end was trimmed by 3 bases and the J gene end by 9 bases; junction bases not matched to a gene: 9. Per germline, CDR1 LNHDA and CDR2 SQIVND (reference sequence). The CDR3 is CASSIGRLAGVSEQFF. DNA for the CDR3: TGTGCCAGTAGTATCGGTCGACTAGCGGGAGTCAGTGAGCAGTTCTTC.

The chain joins TRBV5-5 to TRBJ1-1; D is possibly TRBD1 (6 bases). Germline loops: CDR1 SGHKS, CDR2 YYEKEE (reference sequence). The CDR3 totals 16 residues. Trimming cost V 4 bases and J 4 bases, with 20 bases left between them. CDR3 bases: TGTGCCAGCAGCACGACCGGGACACGAATTACCACTGAAGCTTTCTTT. It is translated as CASSTTGTRITTEAFF. Looking up the rest from reference TRBV5-5 and TRBJ1-1 gives the full variable domain: DAGVTQSPTHLIKTRGQQVTLRCSPISGHKSVSWYQQVLGQGPQFIFQYYEKEERGRGNFPDRFSARQFPNYSSELNVNALLLGDSALYLCASSTTGTRITTEAFFGQGTRLTVV.

This clone was seen once. V usage is TRBV5-6 and J usage is TRBJ2-1; TRBD1 agrees at 8 bases. From germline, CDR1 is SGHDT and CDR2 YYEEEE. The J segment lost 4 bases and the V segment lost 4 bases, leaving 10 bases of the junction unmatched. CDR3 size: 16 residues. The CDR3 sequence is CASSQVPGTGYNEQFF. Here the CDR3 DNA reads TGTGCCAGCAGCCAGGTTCCCGGGACAGGTTACAATGAGCAGTTCTTC.

This clone was counted a single time. The chain joins TRBV5-8 to TRBJ1-2; 11 nucleotides agree with TRBD1. This CDR3 region has 14 residues. V dropped 4 bases and J dropped 7; count of bases not matched to a gene: 6. CDR1 is SGHTS and CDR2 is YDEGEE in the germline V gene. The DNA of the CDR3 is TGTGCCAGCAGCGTGGGACAGGGGGTGGTTGGCTACACCTTC. This translates into CASSVGQGVVGYTF.